These 19 T cell receptor beta chains were all obtained from the same sample, sequenced in a study of blood T cell repertoires in COVID-19. The method was immunoSEQ multiplex PCR; TCRdb's version includes in-frame clones alone and lacks a portion of them. Among a few hundred thousand clones listed, 86% were seen once. The specimen sequenced was peripheral blood. Receptors were obtained from a man aged 18 to 29 with active or convalescent COVID-19.

J is TRBJ1-5 and V is TRBV12-5, with D maybe TRBD1 (5 bases). CDR1 and CDR2 from the germline V gene are LGHNT and FRNRAP. The V and J ends lost 7 bases and 0 bases respectively, with 13 bases between them. CDR3 length: 15 amino acids. The CDR3 here is CASAPRQNSNQPQHF. CDR3 bases: TGTGCTAGTGCCCCTCGACAGAATAGCAATCAGCCCCAGCATTTT.

Here the CDR3 reads CASSPPGQRSAFF. The CDR3 DNA reads TGTGCCAGCAGCCCGCCGGGACAGAGGTCCGCTTTCTTT. The rearrangement joins TRBV7-6 to TRBJ1-1, with 7 bases fitting TRBD1. CDR1 and CDR2 from the germline V gene are SGHVS and FNYEAQ. The V and J ends lost 5 bases and 11 bases, in that order; junction bases with no gene match: 11. This CDR3 has 13 residues.

The chain has TRBV5-4 and TRBJ2-1; 12 bases are shared with TRBD2. J gave up 7 bases and V 4 bases, and 6 bases lay outside the gene matches. Germline CDR1 SGHNT, CDR2 YYREEE (reference sequence). There are 15 residues in the CDR3. The CDR3 bases are TGTGCCAGCAGCCAGACTAGCGGGAGTACTAATGAGCAGTTCTTC. Translation: CASSQTSGSTNEQFF.

This rearrangement joins TRBV5-5 to TRBJ1-4, with D possibly being TRBD1 (5 bases). The CDR3 has 15 residues. CDR1 is SGHKS and CDR2 is YYEKEE in the germline V gene (reference sequence). V lost 6 bases and J lost 6, with 18 bases in between. In DNA, the CDR3 is TGTGCCAGCAACATACCCGCTGCGGGGCATGAAAAACTGTTTTTT. Translating gives CASNIPAAGHEKLFF. The full variable domain, its missing parts supplied by reference TRBV5-5 and TRBJ1-4, is DAGVTQSPTHLIKTRGQQVTLRCSPISGHKSVSWYQQVLGQGPQFIFQYYEKEERGRGNFPDRFSARQFPNYSSELNVNALLLGDSALYLCASNIPAAGHEKLFFGSGTQLSVL.

This clone occurred once. CDR3 coding DNA: TGTGCCACCAGCAAAATCGGGGGTAATGAAAAACTGTTTTTT. Protein sequence: CATSKIGGNEKLFF. The chain combines TRBV15 with TRBJ1-4, with D tentatively TRBD1 (5 bases). The V and J ends lost 4 bases and 4 bases respectively, with 10 bases between them. CDR1 LNHNV and CDR2 YYDKDF come from the germline V gene (reference sequence). This CDR3 comprises 14 residues.

This chain connects TRBV7-2 to TRBJ2-7, with TRBD2 matching over 10 bases. Germline-derived CDR1 and CDR2 are SGHTA and FQGNSA. V dropped 3 bases and J dropped 5; count of bases not matched to a gene: 10. The CDR3 totals 16 residues. Here the CDR3 reads CASSLDSGRAPHEQYF. The DNA for the CDR3 is TGTGCCAGCAGCTTGGACAGCGGGAGGGCTCCGCACGAGCAGTACTTC.

J is TRBJ2-3 and V is TRBV11-3, with D possibly being TRBD1 (5 bases). V was shortened by 3 bases and J by 0 bases, with 10 bases between the two germline ends. Germline V gene data show CDR1 as SGHNT and CDR2 as YENEEA. This CDR3 is built from 15 residues. The DNA for the CDR3 is TGTGCCAGCAGCTTTCAGGGTCATAGCACAGATACGCAGTATTTT. Translated, it gives CASSFQGHSTDTQYF.

This clone was counted a single time. This chain joins TRBV4-1 and TRBJ2-1, with D perhaps TRBD1 (5 bases). CDR1 is MGHRA and CDR2 is YSYEKL in the germline V gene. The germline V and J ends were trimmed by 0 bases and 6 bases, with 15 bases remaining between them. The CDR3 has 16 amino acids. CDR3 coding DNA: TGCGCCAGCAGCCAAGATGGACGTAGGGGTTTCAATGAGCAGTTCTTC. Translating it yields CASSQDGRRGFNEQFF.

The CDR3 spells CASSPYLQETQYF. The CDR3 coding sequence is TGTGCCAGCAGCCCGTACCTCCAGGAGACCCAGTACTTC. This rearrangement joins TRBV7-9 to TRBJ2-5, with D unclear. This CDR3 spans 13 amino acids. Between the trimmed V and J ends, which lost 5 bases and 5 bases, there was a span of 12 bases. Germline CDR1 reads SEHNR; CDR2 reads FQNEAQ (reference sequence).

The gene calls are TRBV5-4 and TRBJ2-6; 13 nucleotides line up with TRBD2. Germline V gene data show CDR1 as SGHNT and CDR2 as YYREEE (reference sequence). The CDR3 extends over 17 amino acids. Unmatched junction bases numbered 3, after V lost 4 bases and J lost 2 bases. DNA for the CDR3: TGTGCCAGCAGCCCTGGACTAGCGGGGGCTGGGGCCAACGTCCTGACTTTC. It yields the protein CASSPGLAGAGANVLTF.

The chain is built from TRBV19 and TRBJ2-2; D is undetermined. The V gene's germline CDR1 is LNHDA and CDR2 SQIVND (reference sequence). This CDR3 is built from 13 residues. Trimming removed 8 bases at V and 1 base at J, with 8 bases between. The CDR3 reads CASSTENTGELFF. The DNA for the CDR3 is TGTGCCAGTTCAACAGAGAACACCGGGGAGCTGTTTTTT.

The V gene is TRBV11-1, the J gene TRBJ1-2, with D possibly TRBD1 on 5 matching bases. The V gene's germline CDR1 is SGHAT and CDR2 FQDESV (reference sequence). V was trimmed by 3 bases and J by 5 bases, leaving 10 bases between them. This CDR3 contains 13 residues. CDR3 DNA: TGTGCCAGCAGCTTGTACGGGGGTTATGGCTACACCTTC. It encodes CASSLYGGYGYTF.

The rearrangement links TRBV3-1 (or the pseudogene TRBV3-2) to TRBJ2-7, with a possible D match to TRBD2 (5 bases). CDR1 is LGHDT and CDR2 is YNNKEL in the germline V gene (reference sequence). V lost 3 bases and J lost 3, with 9 bases in between. This CDR3 region has 13 residues. The CDR3 loop is CASSHRGVYEQYF. CDR3 coding DNA: TGTGCCAGCAGCCATCGGGGAGTCTACGAGCAGTACTTC.

The chain employs TRBV24-1 and TRBJ2-7, with TRBD2 matching 11 bases. The CDR3 sequence is 14 residues long. Germline values: CDR1 KGHDR, CDR2 SFDVKD. Losses at the gene ends were 5 bases for V and 1 base for J; bases not matched to a gene: 0. The CDR3 DNA reads as TGTGCCACCAGTGCTAGCGGGGGGTCCTACGAGCAGTACTTC. Protein sequence: CATSASGGSYEQYF.

The V and J genes are TRBV9 and TRBJ2-7; 8 bases fit TRBD2. CDR1 is SGDLS, CDR2 YYNGEE, per germline. This CDR3 region has 14 residues. J lost 4 bases, V lost 3 bases, and 6 bases had no gene match. The CDR3: CASSAGLVSYEQYF. CDR3 nucleotides: TGTGCCAGCAGCGCGGGACTAGTTTCGTACGAGCAGTACTTC.

The V and J genes are TRBV3-1 (or the pseudogene TRBV3-2) and TRBJ1-5; 9 bases are shared with TRBD1. V was clipped by 0 bases and J by 4 bases; unmatched bases: 4. This CDR3 region has 16 residues. The germline gives CDR1 LGHDT, CDR2 YNNKEL (reference sequence). The CDR3 region has the DNA TGTGCCAGCAGCCAAGATCACGGGACAGGGAATCAGCCCCAGCATTTT. Translation: CASSQDHGTGNQPQHF.

The chain has TRBV30 and TRBJ2-2, with no clear D. V was clipped by 2 bases and J by 2 bases, with 12 bases between them. Germline V gene lookup returns CDR1 GTSNPN and CDR2 SVGIG (reference sequence). The CDR3 is 15 residues long. The CDR3 spells CAWSLDSANTGELFF. The CDR3 DNA is TGTGCCTGGAGTCTCGACTCGGCAAACACCGGGGAGCTGTTTTTT.

Comments on this clone: In the same sample, other DNA sequences code for this CDR3. The rearrangement uses TRBV6-5 and TRBJ1-6; TRBD1 matches 8 bases. Germline V gene lookup returns CDR1 MNHEY and CDR2 SVGAGI. The CDR3 runs to 14 residues. The V segment lost 2 bases and the J segment 10 bases; nucleotides outside the gene matches: 4. The CDR3 sequence: CASSYGQGYSPLHF. The CDR3 DNA is TGTGCCAGCAGTTACGGACAGGGTTACTCACCCCTCCACTTT.

The chain joins TRBV5-1 to TRBJ2-1; the D gene is possibly TRBD2 (6 bases). Trimming cost V 4 bases and J 0 bases, with 14 bases left between them. Germline V gene lookup returns CDR1 SGHRS and CDR2 YFSETQ. The CDR3 length is 16 residues. CDR3 coding DNA: TGCGCCAGCAGCCCGGGCGGGGCGAGCTCCTACAATGAGCAGTTCTTC. It codes for CASSPGGASSYNEQFF.